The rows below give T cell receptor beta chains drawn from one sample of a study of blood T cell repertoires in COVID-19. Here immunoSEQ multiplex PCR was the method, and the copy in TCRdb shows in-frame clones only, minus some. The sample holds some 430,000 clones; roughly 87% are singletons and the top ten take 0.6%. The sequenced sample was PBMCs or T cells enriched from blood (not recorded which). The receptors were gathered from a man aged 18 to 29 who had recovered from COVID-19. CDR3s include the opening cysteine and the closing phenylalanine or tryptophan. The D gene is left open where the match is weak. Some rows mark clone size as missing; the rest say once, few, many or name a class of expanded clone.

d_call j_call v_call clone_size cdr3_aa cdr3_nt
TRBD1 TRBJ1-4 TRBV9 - CASSATGGEKLFF TGTGCCAGCAGCGCGACAGGGGGTGAAAAACTGTTTTTT
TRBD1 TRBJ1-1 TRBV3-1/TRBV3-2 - CASSRDSEAFF TGTGCCAGCAGCCGGGACAGTGAAGCTTTCTTT
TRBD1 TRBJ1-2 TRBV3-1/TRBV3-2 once CASSQEVRDSLIYGYTF TGTGCCAGCAGCCAAGAGGTTAGGGACAGCCTCATCTATGGCTACACCTTC
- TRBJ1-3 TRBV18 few CASSPWVGSGNTIYF TGTGCCAGCTCACCATGGGTAGGGAGCGGAAACACCATATATTTT
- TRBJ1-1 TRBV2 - CASSEGRNTEAFF TGTGCCAGCAGTGAGGGGAGGAACACTGAAGCTTTCTTT
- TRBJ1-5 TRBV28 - CASRQGSNQPQHF TGTGCCAGCAGACAGGGAAGCAATCAGCCCCAGCATTTT
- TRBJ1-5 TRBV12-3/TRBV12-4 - CASSPDEGQPQHF TGTGCCAGCAGTCCCGACGAGGGTCAGCCCCAGCATTTT
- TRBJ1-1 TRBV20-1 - CSASLKKGLEAVKDF TGCAGTGCTAGTTTGAAAAAGGGTTTGGAGGCAGTGAAGGATTTT
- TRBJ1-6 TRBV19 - CASTRVGSPLHF TGTGCCAGTACCAGGGTAGGTTCACCCCTCCACTTT
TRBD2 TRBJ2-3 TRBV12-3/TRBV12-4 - CASSPLAGGTQYF TGTGCCAGCAGTCCCCTAGCGGGAGGTACGCAGTATTTT
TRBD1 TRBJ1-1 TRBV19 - CASSTGQGASEAFF TGTGCCAGTAGTACCGGACAGGGGGCTTCGGAAGCTTTCTTT
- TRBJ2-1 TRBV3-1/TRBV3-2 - CASSTRNEQFF TGTGCCAGCAGCACCAGGAATGAGCAGTTCTTC
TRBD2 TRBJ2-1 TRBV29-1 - CSVGETSGRATEQFF TGCAGCGTCGGGGAGACTAGCGGGAGGGCTACTGAGCAGTTCTTC
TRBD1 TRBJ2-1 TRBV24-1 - CATSDPGQVSYNEQFF TGTGCCACCAGTGATCCTGGACAGGTATCCTACAATGAGCAGTTCTTC
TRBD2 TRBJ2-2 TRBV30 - CAWSGLAASTGELFF TGTGCCTGGAGCGGACTAGCGGCGAGCACCGGGGAGCTGTTTTTT
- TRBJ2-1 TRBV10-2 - CASSDPGRSEQFF TGCGCCAGCAGTGATCCAGGGCGGAGTGAGCAGTTCTTC
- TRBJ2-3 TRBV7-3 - CASSLTAGGTDTQYF TGTGCCAGCAGCTTAACGGCTGGAGGCACAGATACGCAGTATTTT
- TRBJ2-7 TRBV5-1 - CASSLESGNHEQYF TGCGCCAGCAGCTTGGAATCCGGGAACCACGAGCAGTACTTC
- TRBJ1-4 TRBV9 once CASSPTLGGVNEKLFF TGTGCCAGCAGCCCCACCCTGGGAGGGGTTAATGAAAAACTGTTTTTT
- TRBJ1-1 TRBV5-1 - CASSLLPGTEAFF TGCGCCAGCAGCCTTCTACCCGGCACTGAAGCTTTCTTT
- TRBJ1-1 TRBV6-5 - CASDKTESTEAFF TGTGCCAGCGATAAGACGGAGTCCACTGAAGCTTTCTTT
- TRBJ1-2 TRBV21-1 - CASRNRDGYTF TGTGCCAGCAGGAACAGGGACGGCTACACCTTC
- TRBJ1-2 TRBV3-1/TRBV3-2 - CASSQTELAGGYTF TGTGCCAGCAGCCAAACGGAGTTGGCCGGTGGCTACACCTTC
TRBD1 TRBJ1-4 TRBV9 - CASSVGGTGSEKLFF TGTGCCAGCAGCGTAGGAGGGACAGGCAGTGAAAAACTGTTTTTT
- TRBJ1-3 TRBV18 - CASSLDQGISGNTIYF TGTGCCAGCTCACTCGATCAGGGGATATCTGGAAACACCATATATTTT
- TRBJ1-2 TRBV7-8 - CASSAAGDGYGYTF TGTGCCAGCTCCGCGGCAGGGGATGGCTATGGCTACACCTTC
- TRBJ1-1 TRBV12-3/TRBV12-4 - CASSRHLNTEAFF TGTGCCAGCAGCCGACACTTGAACACTGAAGCTTTCTTT
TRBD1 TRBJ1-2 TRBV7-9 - CASSLAGTGNGYTF TGTGCCAGCAGCTTAGCCGGGACAGGGAATGGCTACACCTTC
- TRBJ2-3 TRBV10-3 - CAIARDFSDTQYF TGTGCCATCGCGCGGGACTTTTCAGATACGCAGTATTTT
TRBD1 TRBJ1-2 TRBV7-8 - CASSSDRDRGAGYTF TGTGCCAGCAGCTCCGACCGGGACAGGGGTGCCGGCTACACCTTC
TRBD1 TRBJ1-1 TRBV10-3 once CAITPGQRLNTEAFF TGTGCCATCACCCCGGGACAGAGACTGAACACTGAAGCTTTCTTT
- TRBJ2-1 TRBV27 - CASNPLVSGSYNEQFF TGTGCCAGCAATCCATTGGTTAGCGGCTCCTACAATGAGCAGTTCTTC
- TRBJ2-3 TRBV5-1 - CASSFRSGDTQYF TGCGCCAGCAGCTTTCGGTCGGGGGATACGCAGTATTTT
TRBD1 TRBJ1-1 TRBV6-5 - CASTSPGTGVLEAFF TGTGCCAGCACCTCTCCCGGAACAGGGGTTCTGGAAGCTTTCTTT
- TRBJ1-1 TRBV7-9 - CASSLQEQGSTEAFF TGTGCCAGCAGCTTACAAGAACAGGGTTCCACTGAAGCTTTCTTT
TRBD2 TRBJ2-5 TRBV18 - CASSLTRLAGGPQETQYF TGTGCCAGCTCACTCACCAGACTAGCGGGAGGCCCTCAGGAGACCCAGTACTTC
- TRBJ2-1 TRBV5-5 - CASSLAREVADNEQFF TGTGCCAGCAGCTTGGCCAGGGAGGTAGCAGACAATGAGCAGTTCTTC
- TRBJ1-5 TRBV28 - CASSLISWQGPRQPQHF TGTGCCAGCAGTTTAATTAGCTGGCAGGGCCCCCGTCAGCCCCAGCATTTT
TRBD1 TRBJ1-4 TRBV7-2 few CASSRQGLGNEKLFF TGTGCCAGCAGTCGACAGGGGTTGGGTAATGAAAAACTGTTTTTT
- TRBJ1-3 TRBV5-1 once CASSLAGREEWYF TGCGCCAGCAGCTTGGCCGGCAGGGAAGAATGGTATTTT
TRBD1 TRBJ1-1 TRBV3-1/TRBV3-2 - CAAGQGNTEAFF TGTGCCGCGGGACAGGGGAACACTGAAGCTTTCTTT
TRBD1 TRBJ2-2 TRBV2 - CASSPGQGAGELFF TGTGCCAGCAGTCCAGGACAGGGGGCCGGGGAGCTGTTTTTT
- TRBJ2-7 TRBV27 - CASSLTSSYEQYF TGTGCCAGCAGTTTAACCAGCTCCTACGAGCAGTACTTC
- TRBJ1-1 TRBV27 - CASSLAPGQESAFF TGTGCCAGCAGTTTAGCCCCGGGACAAGAGTCGGCTTTCTTT
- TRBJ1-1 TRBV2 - CASRDSPQTEAFF TGTGCCAGCAGGGACAGCCCCCAGACTGAAGCTTTCTTT
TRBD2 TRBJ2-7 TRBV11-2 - CASRQSGRAREQYF TGTGCCAGCAGGCAAAGCGGGAGGGCACGGGAGCAGTACTTC
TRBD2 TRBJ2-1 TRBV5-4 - CASGEGTSGIEQFF TGTGCCAGCGGGGAAGGGACTAGCGGAATTGAGCAGTTCTTC
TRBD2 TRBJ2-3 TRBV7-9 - CASSLERAGRSDTQYF TGTGCCAGCAGCTTAGAACGAGCGGGGCGGTCAGATACGCAGTATTTT
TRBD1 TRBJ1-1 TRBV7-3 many CASSLYGHGQGGTEAFF TGTGCCAGCAGCTTATATGGTCACGGACAGGGCGGCACTGAAGCTTTCTTT
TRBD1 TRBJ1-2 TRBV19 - CASKGVRGQDYGYTF TGTGCCTCGAAGGGGGTCAGGGGGCAGGACTATGGCTACACCTTC
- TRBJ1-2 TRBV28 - CASSGLGQSSYGYTF TGTGCCAGTTCCGGTCTAGGACAGAGTTCCTATGGCTACACCTTC